This T cell receptor (beta chain) is from a study of blood T cell repertoires in COVID-19. Trimming cost V 3 bases and J 0 bases, with 14 bases left between them. The CDR3 is 16 residues long. Germline V CDR1 and CDR2: LNHDA, SQIVND (reference sequence). In the original processing: Amplification from reference gene primers served as the basis for estimated nucleated cell counts. Produced via immunoSEQ multiplex PCR; TCRdb's table is partial and in-frame only. The V and J calls and clone size are taken from that table; D and trimming were inferred from the DNA. The table lists 100,000 to 120,000 clones, about 72% of them singletons.

The specimen sequenced was peripheral blood. The V gene is TRBV19, the J gene TRBJ1-1; D may be TRBD1 (5 bases). This clonotype was sampled from a woman aged 55-75 years with acute or convalescent COVID-19. CDR3 bases: TGTGCCAGTAGTATGACGGGACTGATTATGAACACTGAAGCTTTCTTT. It is translated as CASSMTGLIMNTEAFF.